The 16 T cell receptor beta chains listed next were all sequenced from one sample in a study of blood T cell repertoires in COVID-19. TCRdb's copy holds only in-frame clones and misses some; the assay was immunoSEQ multiplex PCR. The sample holds more than 100,000 clones, 88% seen once. The sequencing sample was made of peripheral blood. The origin of the receptors is a man between 65 and 80 years old with active COVID-19.

This clone was counted only a few times. The chain links TRBV18 to TRBJ1-6, with unresolved D. Germline V CDR1 and CDR2: KGHSH, LQKENI. The CDR3 contains 13 residues. Deletions cut 4 bases from V and 9 bases from J, with 10 bases between. This CDR3 is CASSRAHGSPLHF. The CDR3 region has the DNA TGTGCCAGCTCACGGGCCCACGGTTCACCCCTCCACTTT.

This chain uses TRBV11-2 with TRBJ2-1; D uncertain. This CDR3 spans 13 amino acids. Looked up from germline, CDR1 is SGHAT and CDR2 is FQNNGV. V lost 5 bases to trimming and J lost 8 bases, with 13 bases between them. The CDR3 bases are TGTGCCAGCAGCCTCCTTACGGAGCATGAGCAGTTCTTC. Its translation is CASSLLTEHEQFF. The full variable domain, its missing parts supplied by reference TRBV11-2 and TRBJ2-1, is EAGVAQSPRYKIIEKRQSVAFWCNPISGHATLYWYQQILGQGPKLLIQFQNNGVVDDSQLPKDRFSAERLKGVDSTLKIQPAKLEDSAVYLCASSLLTEHEQFFGPGTRLTVL.

This clone was recorded only once. The V and J genes are TRBV24-1 and TRBJ2-1; 9 nucleotides agree with TRBD2. The CDR3 is made up of 18 amino acids. V shed 4 bases, J shed 0 bases, and the junction held 9 bases outside the gene matches. CDR1 and CDR2 from the germline V gene are KGHDR and SFDVKD. The CDR3 reads CATSDRRLAASSYNEQFF. DNA of the CDR3: TGTGCCACCAGTGACAGACGACTAGCGGCCAGCTCCTACAATGAGCAGTTCTTC.

V is TRBV24-1 and J is TRBJ1-4; D is possibly TRBD1 (5 bases). Looked up from germline, CDR1 is KGHDR and CDR2 is SFDVKD. This CDR3 has 16 amino acids. The V end was cut by 3 bases, the J end by 8 bases, with 18 bases between. Here the CDR3 reads CATSDGGAVGEEKLFF. The CDR3 bases are TGTGCCACCAGTGATGGAGGGGCCGTAGGGGAGGAAAAACTGTTTTTT.

The V call is TRBV3-1 (or the pseudogene TRBV3-2), the J call TRBJ2-1, with 9 bases lining up with TRBD1. The germline CDR1 and CDR2 sequences are LGHDT and YNNKEL (reference sequence). Trimming removed 2 bases from V and 7 bases from J; junction bases left unmatched: 3. The CDR3 loop spans 14 amino acids. Written as DNA, the CDR3 is TGTGCCAGCAGCCAATCACAGGGGGCGAATGAGCAGTTCTTC. This gives the protein CASSQSQGANEQFF.

The chain has TRBV30 and TRBJ2-2; TRBD1 is a possible D gene (6 bases). Trimming took off 0 bases at V and 7 bases at J, with 18 bases between the two ends. This CDR3 has 16 amino acids. Germline-derived CDR1 and CDR2 are GTSNPN and SVGIG (reference sequence). In nucleotides, the CDR3 is TGTGCCTGGAGTGTACCGGTGTCAGGGGAGCACGGGGAGCTGTTTTTT. Protein sequence: CAWSVPVSGEHGELFF. The complete variable domain, with remaining parts taken from reference TRBV30 and TRBJ2-2, reads SQTIHQWPATLVQPVGSPLSLECTVEGTSNPNLYWYRQAAGRGLQLLFYSVGIGQISSEVPQNLSASRPQDRQFILSSKKLLLSDSGFYLCAWSVPVSGEHGELFFGEGSRLTVL.

CDR3 bases: TGCGCCAGCAGCCCCCGGGCGGCGGGTAGCTCCTACAATGAGCAGTTCTTC. Encoded protein: CASSPRAAGSSYNEQFF. This chain joins TRBV5-1 and TRBJ2-1; D is possibly TRBD2 (5 bases). This CDR3 comprises 17 residues. From germline, CDR1 is SGHRS and CDR2 YFSETQ. Trimming removed 4 bases from V and 0 bases from J, with 17 bases in between.

The V and J genes are TRBV20-1 and TRBJ2-1; no firm D call. CDR1 DFQATT and CDR2 SNEGSKA come from the germline V gene (reference sequence). The CDR3 is 12 residues long. The germline V and J ends were trimmed by 3 bases and 2 bases, with 5 bases remaining between them. Here the CDR3 DNA reads TGCAGTGCTAGTGGGCCCTACAATGAGCAGTTCTTC. Amino acids: CSASGPYNEQFF.

This clone was observed a single time. The rearrangement uses TRBV6-6 and TRBJ2-1; 11 positions agree with TRBD1. In germline, CDR1 is MNHNY, CDR2 SVGAGI (reference sequence). The CDR3 is made up of 15 amino acids. The junction had 7 bases not matched to a gene; V was cut back by 3 bases and J by 9 bases. CDR3 amino acids: CASSYGRDRGSEQFF. CDR3 DNA: TGTGCCAGCAGTTATGGTAGGGACAGGGGGAGTGAGCAGTTCTTC.

This clone was detected a few times. The rearrangement uses TRBV4-2 and TRBJ2-7; 9 bases match TRBD2. CDR3 size: 14 residues. Germline V lookup: CDR1 LGHNA, CDR2 YNFKEQ. After removal of 4 bases from V and 3 bases from J, the junction contained 4 bases not matched to a gene. CDR3 sequence: CASSRGLANYEQYF. CDR3 in DNA: TGTGCCAGCAGCCGTGGACTAGCGAACTACGAGCAGTACTTC.

This chain links TRBV9 with TRBJ2-3, with D tentatively TRBD1 (6 bases). The germline V gene encodes CDR1 SGDLS and CDR2 YYNGEE. Trimming stripped 7 bases from V and 0 bases from J, with 18 bases between. The CDR3 covers 16 residues. This CDR3 is CASSPGEILSTDTQYF. CDR3 nucleotides: TGTGCCAGCTCCCCAGGGGAAATCCTTAGCACAGATACGCAGTATTTT. The variable domain in full, with the rest retrieved from reference TRBV9 and TRBJ2-3, is DSGVTQTPKHLITATGQRVTLRCSPRSGDLSVYWYQQSLDQGLQFLIQYYNGEERAKGNILERFSAQQFPDLHSELNLSSLELGDSALYFCASSPGEILSTDTQYFGPGTRLTVL.

The V gene is TRBV6-5, the J gene TRBJ2-7; a weak D match, TRBD2 (6 bases). Germline assignment: CDR1 MNHEY and CDR2 SVGAGI. The V and J ends lost 5 bases and 2 bases respectively, with 16 bases between them. This CDR3 spans 15 amino acids. In nucleotides, the CDR3 is TGTGCCAGCAGTACCCCGGGGAGGTCGACCTACGAGCAGTACTTC. Residues: CASSTPGRSTYEQYF.

This clone is a singleton in its sample. The chain joins TRBV5-6 to TRBJ2-1, with unresolved D. In germline, CDR1 is SGHDT, CDR2 YYEEEE. CDR3 length: 14 amino acids. The V end lost 0 bases, the J end lost 5 bases, and 9 bases lay between the germline ends. DNA of the CDR3: TGTGCCAGCAGCTTGGGCCAGCGAGACAATGAGCAGTTCTTC. Protein sequence: CASSLGQRDNEQFF.

CDR3 protein: CASSEAPRQPQHF. In DNA form, the CDR3 reads TGTGCCAGCAGTGAAGCGCCGAGACAGCCCCAGCATTTT. The chain is built from TRBV6-1 and TRBJ1-5; D is unresolved. The CDR3 length is 13 residues. V was clipped by 0 bases and J by 7 bases, with 7 bases between them. The germline V gene has CDR1 MNHNS and CDR2 SASEGT.

In this sample, this clone turned up once. Written as DNA, the CDR3 is TGTGCCAGTAGTATGGGGGGGACAGGGAATCAGCCCCAGCATTTT. This codes for CASSMGGTGNQPQHF. This chain uses TRBV19 with TRBJ1-5; TRBD1 matches 9 bases. Looked up from germline, CDR1 is LNHDA and CDR2 is SQIVND (reference sequence). The CDR3 extends over 15 amino acids. The trim removed 3 bases at V and 4 bases at J, leaving 4 bases unmatched.

J is TRBJ1-6 and V is TRBV30, with 9 bases lining up with TRBD1. The V and J ends lost 3 bases and 5 bases, in that order; junction bases with no gene match: 5. CDR3 length: 15 amino acids. Germline CDR1 and CDR2: GTSNPN and SVGIG (reference sequence). In nucleotides, the CDR3 is TGTGCCTGGAGCTTTGGACAGGGGAATAATTCACCCCTCCACTTT. Protein product: CAWSFGQGNNSPLHF.